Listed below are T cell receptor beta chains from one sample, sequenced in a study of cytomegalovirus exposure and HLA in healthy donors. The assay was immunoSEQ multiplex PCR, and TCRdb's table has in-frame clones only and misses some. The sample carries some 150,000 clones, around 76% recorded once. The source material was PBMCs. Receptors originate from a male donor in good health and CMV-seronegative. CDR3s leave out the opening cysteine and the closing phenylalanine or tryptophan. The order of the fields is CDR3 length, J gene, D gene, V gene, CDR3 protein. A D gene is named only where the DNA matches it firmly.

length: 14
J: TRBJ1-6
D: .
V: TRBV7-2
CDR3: ASSSGAGTPYSPLH

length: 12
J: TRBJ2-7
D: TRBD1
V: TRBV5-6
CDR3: ASRLRTGPYEQY

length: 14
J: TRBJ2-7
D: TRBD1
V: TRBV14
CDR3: ASSQRTGVRGSEQY

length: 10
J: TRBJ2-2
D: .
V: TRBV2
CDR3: ASSQGVGELF

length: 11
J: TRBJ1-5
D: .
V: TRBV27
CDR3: ASSSGFDQPQH

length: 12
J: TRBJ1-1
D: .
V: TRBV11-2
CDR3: ASSLPLRGTEAF

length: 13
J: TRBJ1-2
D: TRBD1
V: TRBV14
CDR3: ASSSTGAAQYGYT

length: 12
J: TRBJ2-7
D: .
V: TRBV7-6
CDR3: ASSLLKGQAEQY

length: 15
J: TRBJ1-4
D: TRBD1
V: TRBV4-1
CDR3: ASSLGPRQGPNEKLF

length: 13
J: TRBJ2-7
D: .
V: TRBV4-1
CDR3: ASSQEAQARYEQY

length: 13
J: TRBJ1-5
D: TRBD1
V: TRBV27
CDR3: ASSKQTGANQPQH

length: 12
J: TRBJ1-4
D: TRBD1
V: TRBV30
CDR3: AWSGTGNNEKLF

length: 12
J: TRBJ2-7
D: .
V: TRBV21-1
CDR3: AGEGRKSSYEQY

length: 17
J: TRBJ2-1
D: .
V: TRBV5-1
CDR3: ASRERVRGWGDLYNEQF

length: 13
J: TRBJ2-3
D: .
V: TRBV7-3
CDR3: ASSANGGRGDTQY

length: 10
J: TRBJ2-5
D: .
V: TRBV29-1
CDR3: SVFTRVETQY

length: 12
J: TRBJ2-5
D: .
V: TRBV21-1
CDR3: ASTYRTGVETQY

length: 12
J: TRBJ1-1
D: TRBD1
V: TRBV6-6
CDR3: ASSYLDRERLSS